This T cell receptor beta chain was recovered during a study of cytomegalovirus exposure and HLA in healthy donors (TCRdb year 2017). Regarding the study in general: In an earlier analysis of some 550 of the donors, around 290 Gb of sequence data and 117 million unique TCR beta sequences from about 179 million T cells were reported. Among a few hundred genotyped donors of the cohort, an average of around 240,000 unique TCR beta nucleotide sequences were sequenced per donor, roughly 20% of them non-productive. Both class I and class II loci were covered by HLA typing, at four-digit resolution. Typing coverage differed by locus: A, B, C, DRB1 and DQB1 were typed in roughly 620-640 donors, DQA1 in roughly 510, DPA1 in around 600, and DPB1 in just under 490. The study aimed to test whether cataloging public T cell receptors could reveal signatures of past pathogen exposure. An early release covering over 500 HLA-typed donors comprised about 290 gigabases of sequencing data and about 90 million unique TCR sequences. Of the 398 genotyped donors, roughly 76% were placed in the genetic ancestry cluster associated with self-reported Caucasian donors. The study used immunosequencing to profile the T cell repertoires of approximately 650 subjects and linked those repertoires to cytomegalovirus serostatus. Every discovery cohort repertoire had been produced on one sequencing platform. An earlier analysis of a few hundred of the donors applied high-throughput TCR beta sequencing to assess whether each TCR beta V gene segment acted as functional or pseudogenic. Rather than using new phenotypic data, the later analysis identified candidate immune exposures from TCR beta sequences and from how often those sequences occurred across donors. To predict cytomegalovirus infection status, the study combined high-throughput TCR immunosequencing, statistical association of individual TCRs with disease status, and machine learning. A separate validation cohort of roughly 110 different subjects was used in addition to the roughly 700-subject first cohort. Donor age, sex, ethnicity and CMV serostatus were compiled together with the repertoire data. Roughly 5 DR-DQ haplotypes were treated as single units for association and clustering because of strong linkage in the cohort. In a later analysis, previously published TCR beta repertoires from several hundred donors were re-analyzed and high-resolution HLA genotyping was added so that TCR occurrence patterns could be studied. A later genetic analysis took genome-wide SNP genotypes for about 60% of the roughly 670 donors and used that subset as a discovery cohort.

General conclusions and limits of the study: In a later analysis, most CMV-associated TCR beta chains were found to appear HLA-restricted, with HLA associations seemingly driven largely by CMV exposure. In a later analysis, HLA-associated TCR beta chains were found to be more clonally expanded and to have lower generation probabilities than equally common non-associated chains. Immune exposure information for the cohort was limited to CMV serostatus. According to a later analysis, TCR association rates differed among HLA loci, with DRB1 alleles showing the most associated TCRs and HLA-C alleles showing the fewest. Because counts were too low, 15 to 20 rarely observed V segments, including chromosome 9 orphons, were excluded from the earlier analysis of 587 of the donors. Because the 87-base-pair reads could not distinguish some IMGT-functional V segments, including TRBV6-2 and TRBV6-3, those segments were excluded. Three of the identified cytomegalovirus-associated TCR beta chains were confirmed in vitro to be specific for cytomegalovirus antigens. Compared with the roughly 670-donor mean, donors in an Asian-associated ancestry cluster had fewer N-insertions in productive TCRs, according to a later genetic analysis. Because HLA typing was missing for some donors at each locus, association tests included only the typed subset. In a later analysis, several top co-occurrence clusters were reported to appear linked to parvovirus B19, influenza, CMV and Epstein-Barr virus. The cohort was sequenced for TCR beta chains only, and without alpha or paired-chain data the features that could be detected were limited. A cluster of highly shared sequence variants was judged likely to be a technical artifact of the sequencing pipeline. Assigning TCR associations to individual alleles was difficult when HLA alleles, especially DR and DQ, strongly co-occurred. Cytomegalovirus status was reported to be diagnosed by the classifier with high specificity and sensitivity in both the original and validation cohorts. Sequencing depth was assumed to be roughly uniform across donors in the presence/absence analyses, though that assumption may not hold. The study gave a list of 150 to 200 TCR beta chains associated with cytomegalovirus. A further reported finding was that TCR beta sequences accurately predicted the HLA-A and HLA-B alleles for most subjects in the first cohort. Linkage disequilibrium might explain the correlated functional status among segregating V segments, but an unknown experimental factor could not be ruled out. It was suggested by the authors that the approach could potentially be generalized to other disease states and immunological phenotypes. In a later analysis, 16,951 TCR beta sequences were associated with specific HLA alleles at a false discovery rate of 0.05. V-gene and J-gene trimming of TCR beta chains was associated with a missense DCLRE1C variant in a later genetic analysis, and the association was replicated in an independent cohort. In an earlier analysis of around 600 of the donors, most TCR beta V segments were observed in productive rearrangements about 87% or about 30% of the time, broadly matching IMGT annotations. Most TCR sequences were observed very rarely across donors, whereas some public TCRs were present in many individuals.

In total, roughly 670 healthy bone marrow donors made up the cohort. At the time of sampling, all cohort members were nominally healthy, though unrecorded immune exposures were likely present. The donor tested CMV seropositive, placing the donor among the 289 seropositive members of the cohort. Each donor provided a peripheral blood sample, and peripheral blood mononuclear cells were used for TCR beta sequencing. The Qiagen DNeasy Blood Extraction Kit was used to extract genomic DNA from the blood cell samples. The CDR3 holds 17 amino acids from the cysteine to the phenylalanine. The retained sequence is limited to the CDR3, 51 bases, with the frame set at the first base. Sequences SGHTA (CDR1) and FQGTGA (CDR2) are obtained from the germline V gene. Germline trimming: 2 bases from V, 2 bases from J; junction bases outside gene matches: 11. To prepare the library, the immunoSEQ multiplex PCR assay was applied. The multiplex PCR relied on a mix of 60 forward primers for TCR Vbeta segments and 13 reverse primers for TCR Jbeta segments. Amplification of the CDR3 region of rearranged TCR beta genes was performed with a multiplex PCR assay on genomic DNA. The amplified TCR beta libraries were sequenced on the Illumina HiSeq System as 87-base-pair reads. The original pipeline was this. In a later analysis, some 80 million unique TCR beta chains were counted across the approximately 620 repertoires, and around 10 million of these chains were shared by at least two donors. A nearest-neighbor algorithm error-corrected the raw reads and collapsed the reads into unique sequences, merging closely related sequences to remove PCR and sequencing errors. To assign V, D and J gene segments, CDR3 sequences were aligned to IMGT reference sequences. For a sequence to be retained, a match of at least six nucleotides was required to both a V gene segment and a J gene segment. A rearrangement counted as productive if the CDR3 had no stop codons and remained in frame with V and J, and every other rearrangement counted as non-productive. CDR3 was defined by IMGT convention, running from the second conserved V-encoded cysteine to the conserved J-encoded phenylalanine. In an earlier analysis of 550 to 650 of the donors, sequences lacking an unambiguous match to a single V gene segment were excluded. In an earlier analysis of several hundred of the donors, a V segment was called functional when productive rearrangements were above 56.7%, and segregating when the standard deviation between donors exceeded 5%. A statistical classification framework was developed to diagnose cytomegalovirus status using the catalog of TCR beta chain sequences. A later analysis assigned V and J genes by comparing TCR nucleotide sequences with IMGT/GENE-DB human TR gene sequences. A later analysis assigned CDR3 sequences and most-parsimonious VDJ recombination scenarios with the TCRdist pipeline. In a later analysis, each TCR beta chain was defined by its CDR3 amino acid sequence together with its V-gene family, and reads lacking a unique V-gene family were excluded. To address suspected cross-contamination and a sequencing artifact, a later analysis removed approximately 590 highly shared, low-generation-probability nucleotide sequences. In a later analysis, a clonal expansion index for each public chain was calculated from normalized within-repertoire ranks of inferred template counts. Generation probabilities in a later analysis came from a VDJ recombination model fitted to out-of-frame rearrangements, and those results were checked against IGoR. A later analysis scored TCR-TCR, TCR-HLA and TCR-CMV co-occurrence with hypergeometric tests, applying a repertoire-size bias correction to TCR pairs. In a later analysis, false discovery rates were estimated by permuting HLA or CMV assignments 20 times. A later analysis grouped co-occurring TCRs with DBSCAN, adding TCRdist sequence similarity when clustering within HLA-allele-positive subsets. Repertoires with fewer than 30,000 or more than 120,000 public chains were left out of co-occurrence clustering, as were about 5 repertoires with anomalous nucleotide sharing. TCRdb took this table from immuneACCESS and kept in-frame rearrangements with V and J called. Such tables lack part of the clones; where checked against another copy, unresolved V genes explain under half of the gap, and the rest is unexplained. Clonal size and the V and J genes are those of that table, whereas D and trimming came from the DNA. Present in this sample are around 100,000 clones, 65% to 75% of which were seen just once. About a tenth of the sample goes to the ten largest clones.

This clone occurred a few times. Its antigen is still unknown. Per-nucleotide qualities are absent, and no much larger clonotype sits a single base away. This receptor was identified in a man aged 35 to 55 in good health and CMV-seropositive. The sequenced sample was PBMCs. Recombination joined TRBV7-3 with TRBJ2-5; TRBD1 fits 7 bases in the junction. The DNA reads TGTGCCAGCAGCTTAGGCCCTGAGGGGGCTGGACAAGAGACCCAGTACTTC. The resulting protein is CASSLGPEGAGQETQYF.